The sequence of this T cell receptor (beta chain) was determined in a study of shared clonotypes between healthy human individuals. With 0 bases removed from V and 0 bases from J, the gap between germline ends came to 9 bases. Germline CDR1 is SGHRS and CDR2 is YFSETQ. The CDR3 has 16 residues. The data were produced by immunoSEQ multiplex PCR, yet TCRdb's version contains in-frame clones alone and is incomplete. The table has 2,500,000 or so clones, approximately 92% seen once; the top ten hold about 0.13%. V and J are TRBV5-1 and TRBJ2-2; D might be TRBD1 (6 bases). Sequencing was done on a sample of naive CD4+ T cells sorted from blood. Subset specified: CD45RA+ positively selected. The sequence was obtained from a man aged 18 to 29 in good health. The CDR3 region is CASSLVRTANTGELFF. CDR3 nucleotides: TGCGCCAGCAGCTTGGTCCGGACAGCGAACACCGGGGAGCTGTTTTTT. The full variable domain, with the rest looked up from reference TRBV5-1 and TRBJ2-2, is KAGVTQTPRYLIKTRGQQVTLSCSPISGHRSVSWYQQTPGQGLQFLFEYFSETQRNKGNFPGRFSGRQFSNSRSEMNVSTLELGDSALYLCASSLVRTANTGELFFGEGSRLTVL.